This T cell receptor (beta chain) is from a study of human T cells and chemical hapten exposure. Study at large: For the roughly 24-week duration of the study, patients were given weekly doses of diphenylcyclopropenone on the scalp. General study results and limits: The count of PT1 expanded TCRs correlated positively with patch test score. Donor immune responses may differ from healthy people's, since all donors had alopecia.

The V gene's germline CDR1 is SGHTA and CDR2 FQGTGA. This CDR3 spans 18 amino acids. Trimming took off 2 bases at V and 0 bases at J, with 18 bases between the two ends. The time point denotes: patch test 1, 2 weeks after DPC sensitization. Stated treatment: therapeutic diphenylcyclopropenone sensitization with weekly scalp DPC. Those who donated were patients with alopecia, 18 to 70 years of age, and suitable for DPC. TCRdb reanalysed the RACE reads using MiXCR and keeps one entry per CDR3 protein. Found here are approximately 340,000 distinct CDR3 sequences, around 7% of them singletons; the top ten hold approximately 8%. This clonotype was counted at least ten times. The antigen is unknown.

This chain joins TRBV7-3 and TRBJ2-3; either TRBD1 or TRBD2 may supply D (6 bases each). This TCR derives from a woman in her late teens or twenties with alopecia areata. Some clones in this sample may be carry-over from other donors' samples. This material consisted of whole blood, taken in connection with sensitization to the hapten diphenylcyclopropenone (DPC). The CDR3 DNA sequence: TGTGCCAGCAGCTTATCTGCCGGGGGCCCTAGCAGCACAGATACGCAGTATTTT. It encodes CASSLSAGGPSSTDTQYF.